This TCR beta chain was sequenced in a study of vaccination and CD4 T cells after COVID-19. Trimming removed 5 bases from V and 4 bases from J; junction bases left unmatched: 17. CDR3 length: 18 amino acids. From germline, CDR1 is MNHNS and CDR2 SASEGT. About this clonotype itself: Its antigen is not known.

The Oncomine TCR Beta short-read assay was what sequenced the DNA obtained from cultured CD4+ T cells. MiXCR, run by TCRdb on the PCR reads, gives a single entry per CDR3 protein. This repertoire shows 8,500 to 14,000 distinct CDR3 sequences, more than 25% found once; its top ten account for under 25%. Specified treatment: approximately 9-day PBMC culture with coronavirus spike peptide pools or control peptides (ViraFEST assay). The sequence was collected from a human donor with COVID-19. Source material: cultured CD4+ T cells from blood. This chain joins TRBV6-1 and TRBJ1-3; 7 bases match TRBD1. The CDR3 reads CASSPPPPTGLRGNTIYF. As DNA, the CDR3 is TGTGCCAGCAGTCCACCGCCGCCGACAGGGCTACGAGGAAACACCATATATTTT.